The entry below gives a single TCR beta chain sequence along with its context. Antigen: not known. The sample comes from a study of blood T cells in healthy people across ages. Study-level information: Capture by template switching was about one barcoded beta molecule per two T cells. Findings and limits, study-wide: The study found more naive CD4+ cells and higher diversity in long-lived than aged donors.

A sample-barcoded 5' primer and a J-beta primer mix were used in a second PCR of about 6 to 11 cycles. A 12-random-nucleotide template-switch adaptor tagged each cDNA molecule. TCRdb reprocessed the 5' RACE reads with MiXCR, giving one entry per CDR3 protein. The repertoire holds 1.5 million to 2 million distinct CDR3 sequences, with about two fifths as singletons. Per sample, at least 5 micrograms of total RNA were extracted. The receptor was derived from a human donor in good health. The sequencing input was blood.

The CDR3 nucleotides read TGTGCCAGCAGTGGGAACCGGGGGAACTATGGCTACACCTTC. Translation: CASSGNRGNYGYTF. The chain carries TRBV7-2 and TRBJ1-2; TRBD1 is a possible D gene (5 bases). The CDR3 spans 14 residues. V was pared by 6 bases and J by 2 bases, with 13 bases between. Germline CDR1 SGHTA, CDR2 FQGNSA. The variable domain in full, completed from reference TRBV7-2 and TRBJ1-2, reads GAGVSQSPSNKVTEKGKDVELRCDPISGHTALYWYRQSLGQGLEFLIYFQGNSAPDKSGLPSDRFSAERTGGSVSTLTIQRTQQEDSAVYLCASSGNRGNYGYTFGSGTRLTVV.